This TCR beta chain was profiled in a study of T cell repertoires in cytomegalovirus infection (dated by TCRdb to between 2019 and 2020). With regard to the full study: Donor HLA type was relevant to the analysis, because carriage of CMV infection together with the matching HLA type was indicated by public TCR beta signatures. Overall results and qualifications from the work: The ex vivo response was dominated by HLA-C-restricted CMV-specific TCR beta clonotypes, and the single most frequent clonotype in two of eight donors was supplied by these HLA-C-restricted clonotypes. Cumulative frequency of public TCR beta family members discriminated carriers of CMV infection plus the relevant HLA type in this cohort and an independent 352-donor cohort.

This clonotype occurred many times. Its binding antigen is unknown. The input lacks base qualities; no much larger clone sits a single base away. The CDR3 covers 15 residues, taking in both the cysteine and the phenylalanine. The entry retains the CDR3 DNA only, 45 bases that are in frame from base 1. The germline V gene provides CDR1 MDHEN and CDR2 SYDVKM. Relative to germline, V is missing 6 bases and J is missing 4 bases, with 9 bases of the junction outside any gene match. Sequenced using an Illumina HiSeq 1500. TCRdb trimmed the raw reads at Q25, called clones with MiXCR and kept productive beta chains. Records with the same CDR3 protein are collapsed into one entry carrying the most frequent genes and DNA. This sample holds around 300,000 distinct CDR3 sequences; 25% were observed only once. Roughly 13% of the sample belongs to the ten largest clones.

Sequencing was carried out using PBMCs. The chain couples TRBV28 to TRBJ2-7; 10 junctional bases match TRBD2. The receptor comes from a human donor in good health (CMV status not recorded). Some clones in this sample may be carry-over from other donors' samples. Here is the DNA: TGTGCCAGCAGACCGCCGGGACTAGCGCTTTACGAGCAGTACTTC. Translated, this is CASRPPGLALYEQYF.